There are a few counts of the clone carrying this T cell receptor (beta chain). The sample originates from a study of T cell repertoires in ileal Crohn's disease. Generated by immunoSEQ multiplex PCR, the TCRdb table keeps only in-frame clones and is missing some. The sample consists of under 20,000 clones, over 65% of them appearing once. Patients were adults with ileal or ileocolonic Crohn's disease needing resection. Source material: ileal tissue. This TCR was sampled from an adult with Crohn's disease.

CDR3 sequence: CASSPRDRAVVGNQPQHF. The CDR3 DNA reads TGTGCCAGTAGCCCCCGGGACAGGGCCGTCGTGGGCAATCAGCCCCAGCATTTT. The chain recombines TRBV19 with TRBJ1-5; TRBD1 agrees at 9 bases. Germline V gene data show CDR1 as LNHDA and CDR2 as SQIVND (reference sequence). V shed 6 bases and J 2 bases; nucleotides not matched to a gene: 14. This CDR3 region has 18 residues.